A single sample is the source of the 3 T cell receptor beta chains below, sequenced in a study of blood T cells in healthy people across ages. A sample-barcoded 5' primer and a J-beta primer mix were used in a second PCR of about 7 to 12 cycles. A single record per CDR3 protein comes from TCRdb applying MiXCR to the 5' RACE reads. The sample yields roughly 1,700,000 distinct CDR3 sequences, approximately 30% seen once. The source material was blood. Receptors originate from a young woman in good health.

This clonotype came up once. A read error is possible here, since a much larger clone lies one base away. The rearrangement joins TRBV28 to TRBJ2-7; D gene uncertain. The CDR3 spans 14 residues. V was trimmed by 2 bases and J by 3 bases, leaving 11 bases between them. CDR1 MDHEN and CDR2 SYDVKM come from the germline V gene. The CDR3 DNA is TGTGCCAGCAGTTTACAGGCGACCGGCTACGAGCAGTACTTC. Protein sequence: CASSLQATGYEQYF.

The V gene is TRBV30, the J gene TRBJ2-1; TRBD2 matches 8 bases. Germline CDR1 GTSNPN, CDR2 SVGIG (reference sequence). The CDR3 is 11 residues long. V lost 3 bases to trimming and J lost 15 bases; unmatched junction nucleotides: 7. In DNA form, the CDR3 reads TGTGCCTGGAGCGCAAGCGGGAGTGGGTTCTTC. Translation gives CAWSASGSGFF.

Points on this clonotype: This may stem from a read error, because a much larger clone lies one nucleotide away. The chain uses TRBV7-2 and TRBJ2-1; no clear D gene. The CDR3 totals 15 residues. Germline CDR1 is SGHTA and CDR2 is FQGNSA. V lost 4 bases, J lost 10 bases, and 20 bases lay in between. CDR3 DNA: TGTGCCAGCAGCTCCAGTCGCGTCCCTGCGAACGAGCAGTTCTTC. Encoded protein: CASSSSRVPANEQFF.